This section outlines one TCR beta chain sequence together with its context. Its target is not known. The germline gives CDR1 SGHDT, CDR2 YYEEEE. Trimming stripped 0 bases from V and 4 bases from J, with 11 bases between. The CDR3 spans 15 residues. Time point reported: blood 4 weeks post-SBRT, at nephrectomy. Treatment noted: 15 Gy SBRT to primary tumor, nephrectomy 4 weeks later. Blood was sampled at baseline, 2 weeks and 4 weeks after SBRT. Profiling relied on immunoSEQ multiplex PCR, and the TCRdb table lists in-frame clones only, not all of them. Among just under 150,000 clones listed, 75% to 90% were seen once. This record belongs to a study of radiation and T cells in renal cell carcinoma. Findings and caveats of the study: No pretreatment tumor biopsies were available for baseline clonotypes.

The sequencing here drew on blood, taken from a patient whose treatment included radiotherapy and nephrectomy. The chain recombines TRBV5-6 with TRBJ1-3; D uncertain. The TCR sequence derives from a woman aged 45-59 years with renal cell carcinoma. The CDR3, as DNA: TGTGCCAGCAGCTTGGGGCAGGAAGGAGGAAACACCATATATTTT. Amino acids: CASSLGQEGGNTIYF.